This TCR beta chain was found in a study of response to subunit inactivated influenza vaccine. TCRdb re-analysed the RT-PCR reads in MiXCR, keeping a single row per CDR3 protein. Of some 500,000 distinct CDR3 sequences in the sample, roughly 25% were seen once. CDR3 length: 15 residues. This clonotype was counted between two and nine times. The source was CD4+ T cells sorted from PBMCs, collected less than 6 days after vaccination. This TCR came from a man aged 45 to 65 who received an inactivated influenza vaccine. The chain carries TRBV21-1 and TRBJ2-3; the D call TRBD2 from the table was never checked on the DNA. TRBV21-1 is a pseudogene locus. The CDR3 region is CAIRIGTPSTDTQYF. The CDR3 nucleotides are TGTGCCATTCGGATCGGGACTCCCAGCACAGATACGCAGTATTTT.